Included here is one T cell receptor beta chain sequence, with context. Its target is not known. At one end the junction does not follow the germline gene, possibly because of a read error. Using its own MiXCR run on the multiplex PCR reads, TCRdb lists one record per CDR3 protein. The table lists around 16,000 distinct CDR3 sequences, 50% to 60% of them singletons. This sample was included in a study of breast tumors, draining lymph nodes, adjacent tissues. Study-level points and caveats: That most tumor T cells come from lymph nodes remained unproven. The data were judged consistent with most tumor T cells coming from lymph node and expanding in tumor. Tumor repertoires ranked between lymph nodes and nontumor tissue in diversity, with V and J gene preferences.

Germline V gene lookup returns CDR1 SGHTA and CDR2 FQGNSA. This CDR3 is 16 amino acids long. Sequenced sample: tumor-adjacent breast tissue. This TCR was recovered from a female donor with breast cancer. Some clones in this sample may be carry-over from other donors' samples. The chain carries TRBV7-2 and TRBJ2-1, with 10 bases fitting TRBD2. CDR3 sequence: CANSFSLAGAINEQFF. The CDR3 DNA sequence: TGTGCCAACAGCTTCTCCCTAGCGGGAGCAATTAATGAGCAGTTCTTC.